Shown below are 32 T cell receptor beta chains from a single sample sequenced in a study of cytomegalovirus exposure and HLA in healthy donors. Using immunoSEQ multiplex PCR, the repertoire was profiled, and TCRdb retains in-frame clones only, with some absent. The sample contains about 160,000 clones, 75% to 90% of which appear only once. What was sequenced was PBMCs. These receptors all come from a woman younger than 35 in good health and CMV-seronegative.

The chain employs TRBV30 and TRBJ1-5; 7 nucleotides line up with TRBD1. Germline lookup yields CDR1 GTSNPN and CDR2 SVGIG (reference sequence). The CDR3 covers 14 residues. V shed 1 base and J 3 bases; nucleotides not matched to a gene: 3. In nucleotides, the CDR3 is TGTGCCTGGAGTGACGGACAGGCCAATCAGCCCCAGCATTTT. Translating gives CAWSDGQANQPQHF.

This sequence joins TRBV7-9 and TRBJ1-2, with D possibly matching TRBD1 (6 bases). In germline, CDR1 is SEHNR, CDR2 FQNEAQ (reference sequence). V lost 1 base, J lost 3 bases, and 18 bases lay in between. The CDR3 has 17 residues. CDR3 amino acids: CASSLVAGTDSYYGYTF. The DNA of the CDR3 is TGTGCCAGCAGCTTAGTGGCCGGTACGGACAGTTACTATGGCTACACCTTC. Based on the CDR3 plus reference TRBV7-9 and TRBJ1-2, the full variable domain is DTGVSQNPRHKITKRGQNVTFRCDPISEHNRLYWYRQTLGQGPEFLTYFQNEAQLEKSRLLSDRFSAERPKGSFSTLEIQRTEQGDSAMYLCASSLVAGTDSYYGYTFGSGTRLTVV.

The V gene is TRBV5-8, the J gene TRBJ2-2; tentatively, D is TRBD2 (6 bases). The germline gives CDR1 SGHTS, CDR2 YDEGEE. This CDR3 is 16 amino acids long. The V end was cut by 3 bases, the J end by 1 base, with 13 bases between. The CDR3 coding sequence is TGTGCCAGCAGCTCCCTCCGGGACTGGAACACCGGGGAGCTGTTTTTT. Translating gives CASSSLRDWNTGELFF.

The chain has TRBV12-1 and TRBJ1-2; the table calls TRBD1, which could not be checked here. TRBV12-1 is reported as a pseudogene. The length of the CDR3 is 13 residues. The CDR3 here is CASSFDNNYGYTF. DNA of the CDR3: TGTGCCAGCAGCTTTGACAATAACTATGGCTACACCTTC.

The rearrangement links TRBV4-1 to TRBJ1-1; 10 bases agree with TRBD1. The CDR3 length is 16 residues. The germline gives CDR1 MGHRA, CDR2 YSYEKL. After removal of 2 bases from V and 2 bases from J, the junction contained 5 bases not matched to a gene. CDR3 residues: CASSQIGTGANTEAFF. DNA for the CDR3: TGCGCCAGCAGCCAAATCGGGACAGGGGCCAACACTGAAGCTTTCTTT.

The V gene is TRBV14, the J gene TRBJ1-2; TRBD1 aligns across 10 bases. V lost 4 bases, J lost 4 bases, and 6 bases stayed unmatched. Germline CDR1 reads SGHDN; CDR2 reads FVKESK. This CDR3 comprises 15 residues. CDR3 in amino acids: CASSLRQGASYGYTF. The CDR3 region has the DNA TGTGCCAGCAGCCTCCGACAGGGGGCGAGCTATGGCTACACCTTC.

The chain carries TRBV6-6 and TRBJ2-1; 8 nucleotides agree with TRBD2. Germline loops: CDR1 MNHNY, CDR2 SVGAGI (reference sequence). The V and J ends lost 4 bases and 7 bases, in that order; junction bases with no gene match: 6. The CDR3 is 14 amino acids. The CDR3 is CASSFSAGDNEQFF. In DNA, the CDR3 is TGTGCCAGCAGTTTTTCAGCGGGAGATAATGAGCAGTTCTTC.

In this sample, this clone turned up many times. This sequence joins TRBV6-1 and TRBJ2-7; 10 bases fit TRBD2. CDR1 and CDR2 from the germline V gene are MNHNS and SASEGT. The trim removed 2 bases at V and 0 bases at J, leaving 1 base unmatched. The CDR3 runs 15 residues. The CDR3 loop is CASSELAGGSYEQYF. As DNA, the CDR3 is TGTGCCAGCAGTGAATTAGCGGGAGGCTCCTACGAGCAGTACTTC.

The gene calls are TRBV11-3 and TRBJ2-3; 12 nucleotides agree with TRBD2. The CDR3 runs to 18 residues. Germline CDR1 SGHNT, CDR2 YENEEA. The V segment lost 4 bases and the J segment 2 bases; nucleotides outside the gene matches: 10. CDR3 loop: CASSSSGRAGLNTDTQYF. In DNA, the CDR3 is TGTGCCAGCAGCTCTAGCGGGAGGGCCGGTTTGAACACAGATACGCAGTATTTT.

The chain combines TRBV5-6 with TRBJ1-5, with D possibly being TRBD1 (5 bases). V was cut by 1 base and J by 6 bases, with 11 bases left in between. CDR1 SGHDT and CDR2 YYEEEE come from the germline V gene. The CDR3 loop spans 14 amino acids. In DNA, the CDR3 is TGTGCCAGCAGCTTGCAGGGTCTAGGTCAGCCCCAGCATTTT. Its translation: CASSLQGLGQPQHF.

V usage is TRBV29-1 and J usage is TRBJ1-1, with TRBD1 as a possible D gene (5 bases). The germline V gene has CDR1 SQVTM and CDR2 ANQGSEA. The CDR3 loop spans 16 amino acids. Trimming took off 6 bases at V and 0 bases at J, with 20 bases between the two ends. The CDR3 region has the DNA TGCAGCGTCGCGCGTCGGGGGAGGTTCATGAACACTGAAGCTTTCTTT. Amino acids: CSVARRGRFMNTEAFF. Looking up the rest from reference TRBV29-1 and TRBJ1-1 gives the full variable domain: SAVISQKPSRDICQRGTSLTIQCQVDSQVTMMFWYRQQPGQSLTLIATANQGSEATYESGFVIDKFPISRPNLTFSTLTVSNMSPEDSSIYLCSVARRGRFMNTEAFFGQGTRLTVV.

The V gene is TRBV7-9, the J gene TRBJ1-1; D gene unclear. Looked up from germline, CDR1 is SEHNR and CDR2 is FQNEAQ (reference sequence). This CDR3 has 14 amino acids. Trimming removed 5 bases from V and 4 bases from J, with 14 bases in between. In DNA, the CDR3 is TGTGCCAGCAGCCCGATTGGTCGGGTCACTGAAGCTTTCTTT. Amino acid sequence: CASSPIGRVTEAFF.

This chain uses TRBV9 with TRBJ2-5, with D tentatively TRBD1 (5 bases). Germline-derived CDR1 and CDR2 are SGDLS and YYNGEE. The CDR3 sequence is 16 residues long. V was shortened by 0 bases and J by 1 base, with 13 bases between the two germline ends. Here the CDR3 reads CASSVGAGMGQETQYF. As DNA, the CDR3 is TGTGCCAGCAGCGTAGGGGCAGGGATGGGCCAAGAGACCCAGTACTTC.

This chain connects TRBV5-1 to TRBJ1-1, with 8 bases identical to TRBD1. This CDR3 region has 14 residues. J gave up 8 bases and V 1 base, and 7 bases lay outside the gene matches. CDR1 and CDR2 (germline): SGHRS, YFSETQ. The CDR3 DNA follows: TGCGCCAGCAGCTTGAAACAGGGGGTTCCCGAAGCTTTCTTT. This codes for CASSLKQGVPEAFF.

The chain combines TRBV2 with TRBJ1-5; 8 positions agree with TRBD1. This CDR3 has 13 amino acids. Germline V gene sequence: CDR1 SNHLY, CDR2 FYNNEI. With V trimmed by 9 bases and J by 4 bases, 5 bases remained unmatched. CDR3 bases: TGTGCCAGTAGACAGGGGACTAATCAGCCCCAGCATTTT. This gives the protein CASRQGTNQPQHF.

This chain connects TRBV19 to TRBJ1-5, with D possibly matching TRBD1 (5 bases). V was clipped by 1 base and J by 6 bases, with 10 bases between them. There are 14 residues in the CDR3. CDR1 and CDR2 (germline): LNHDA, SQIVND (reference sequence). The CDR3, as DNA: TGTGCCAGTAGTATAGTGGGGGGGTCTCAGCCCCAGCATTTT. Its translation is CASSIVGGSQPQHF.

V is TRBV21-1 and J is TRBJ1-2. TRBV21-1 is a recognized pseudogene. This CDR3 region has 15 residues. The CDR3 here is CASSKVGGTVYGYTF. CDR3 nucleotide sequence: TGTGCCAGCAGCAAAGTGGGGGGAACAGTCTATGGCTACACCTTC.

V gene TRBV5-4 combines with J gene TRBJ2-7; D is ambiguous. The CDR3 runs to 14 residues. Germline V gene data show CDR1 as SGHNT and CDR2 as YYREEE (reference sequence). Trimming removed 0 bases from V and 5 bases from J, with 12 bases in between. The CDR3 DNA reads as TGTGCCAGCAGCTTGGCGGCGAGGTGGGACGAGCAGTACTTC. Translating it yields CASSLAARWDEQYF.

This clone has a single count. The chain couples TRBV7-9 to TRBJ2-1; 8 bases fit TRBD2. CDR1 SEHNR and CDR2 FQNEAQ come from the germline V gene (reference sequence). The CDR3 consists of 16 residues. V trimming: 4 bases; J trimming: 4 bases; junction bases outside the gene matches: 9. CDR3 in amino acids: CASSSPEGLGYNEQFF. CDR3 nucleotides: TGTGCCAGCAGCTCCCCTGAGGGACTAGGTTACAATGAGCAGTTCTTC.

The V and J genes are TRBV5-6 and TRBJ1-1, with a tentative D call TRBD1 (5 bases). There are 13 residues in the CDR3. Germline assignment: CDR1 SGHDT and CDR2 YYEEEE. V lost 4 bases, J lost 11 bases, and 18 bases lay in between. The CDR3 loop reads CASSQQAQGAAFF. CDR3 DNA sequence: TGTGCCAGCAGCCAACAGGCGCAAGGCGCGGCTTTCTTT. Full variable domain (rest looked up from reference TRBV5-6 and TRBJ1-1): DAGVTQSPTHLIKTRGQQVTLRCSPKSGHDTVSWYQQALGQGPQFIFQYYEEEERQRGNFPDRFSGHQFPNYSSELNVNALLLGDSALYLCASSQQAQGAAFFGQGTRLTVV.

The sample holds one count of this clone. The chain carries TRBV6-4 and TRBJ2-4, with D perhaps TRBD2 (6 bases). Germline-derived CDR1 and CDR2 are MRHNA and SNTAGT. CDR3 length equals 15 residues. Deletions cut 0 bases from V and 8 bases from J, with 14 bases between. CDR3 in DNA: TGTGCCAGCAGTGACTCAAAAGGAGGAGGGGACATTCAGTACTTC. Residues: CASSDSKGGGDIQYF.

CDR3 DNA: TGCGCCAGCAGCCAAGATCTGAGGGGAGGTCAGCCCCAGCATTTT. The encoded protein is CASSQDLRGGQPQHF. The V call is TRBV4-3, the J call TRBJ1-5; tentative D call: TRBD1 (5 bases). Trimming cost V 0 bases and J 6 bases, with 12 bases left between them. The CDR3 runs to 15 residues. Germline V gene data show CDR1 as LGHNA and CDR2 as YSLEER.

CDR3 sequence reads: CASSLEGQGPQGTQYF. CDR3 DNA: TGCGCCAGCAGCTTGGAGGGACAGGGACCTCAGGGGACCCAGTACTTC. V usage is TRBV5-1 and J usage is TRBJ2-5, with TRBD1 matching over 9 bases. In germline, CDR1 is SGHRS, CDR2 YFSETQ. V shed 0 bases, J shed 7 bases, and the junction held 10 bases outside the gene matches. This CDR3 contains 16 residues.

This chain connects TRBV6-1 to TRBJ1-2, with D maybe TRBD1 (5 bases). This CDR3 comprises 13 residues. Germline-derived CDR1 and CDR2 are MNHNS and SASEGT. V shed 3 bases and J shed 8 bases, with 13 bases lying between them. The CDR3 region has the DNA TGTGCCAGCAGTGATATAGGGGAAGACGGCTACACCTTC. Its protein product is CASSDIGEDGYTF.

The CDR3 spells CASSFQGARQPQHF. CDR3 sequence (DNA): TGTGCCAGCAGCTTCCAGGGGGCACGGCAGCCCCAGCATTTT. The chain employs TRBV5-6 and TRBJ1-5; TRBD1 agrees at 8 bases. The germline V gene encodes CDR1 SGHDT and CDR2 YYEEEE. V was pared by 2 bases and J by 7 bases, with 5 bases of the junction left unmatched. The CDR3 is 14 residues long.

This chain connects TRBV7-8 to TRBJ2-7, with 7 nucleotides matching TRBD1. V lost 8 bases, J lost 0 bases, and 7 bases stayed unmatched. The CDR3 has 14 amino acids. Germline CDR1 is SGHVS and CDR2 is FQNEAQ. For the CDR3, the DNA is TGTGCCAGCCTGGACAGGCTGGGCTCCTACGAGCAGTACTTC. Amino acids: CASLDRLGSYEQYF.

This clone was detected only once. The rearrangement joins TRBV14 to TRBJ1-2, with D unresolved. V was shortened by 6 bases and J by 0 bases, with 8 bases between the two germline ends. This CDR3 contains 13 residues. From germline, CDR1 is SGHDN and CDR2 FVKESK. The CDR3 nucleotides are TGTGCCAGCAGTGGGCGAGCTAACTATGGCTACACCTTC. Translating gives CASSGRANYGYTF.

The CDR3 region is CASSQDRGRLEKLFF. DNA for the CDR3: TGTGCCAGCAGCCAAGATAGGGGGCGGTTAGAAAAACTGTTTTTT. This chain joins TRBV4-2 and TRBJ1-4, with TRBD1 matching 7 bases. The CDR3 is 15 residues long. The V and J ends lost 0 bases and 8 bases, in that order; junction bases with no gene match: 6. Germline V lookup: CDR1 LGHNA, CDR2 YNFKEQ.

The chain links TRBV27 to TRBJ1-2; possibly TRBD1 for D (6 bases). From germline, CDR1 is MNHEY and CDR2 SMNVEV (reference sequence). The CDR3 has 15 residues. V was shortened by 0 bases and J by 2 bases, with 10 bases between the two germline ends. The CDR3: CASSLSLDRNYGYTF. Written as DNA, the CDR3 is TGTGCCAGCAGTTTATCTCTGGACAGAAACTATGGCTACACCTTC.

The V call is TRBV5-8, the J call TRBJ2-3, with 10 bases identical to TRBD2. V dropped 5 bases and J dropped 1; count of bases not matched to a gene: 7. The CDR3 runs to 16 residues. Germline CDR1 SGHTS, CDR2 YDEGEE. CDR3 sequence (DNA): TGTGCCAGCAGACCCGGACTAGCGGAACGCACAGATACGCAGTATTTT. Encoded protein: CASRPGLAERTDTQYF. The full variable domain, in which reference TRBV5-8 and TRBJ2-3 provide the parts outside the CDR3, is EAGVTQSPTHLIKTRGQQATLRCSPISGHTSVYWYQQALGLGLQFLLWYDEGEERNRGNFPPRFSGRQFPNYSSELNVNALELEDSALYLCASRPGLAERTDTQYFGPGTRLTVL.

The chain is built from TRBV27 and TRBJ2-7; no firm D call. The CDR3 extends over 15 amino acids. Germline V lookup: CDR1 MNHEY, CDR2 SMNVEV (reference sequence). Trimming took 2 bases from V and 4 from J, leaving 15 bases between them. CDR3 sequence (DNA): TGTGCCAGCAGTTTAAGCTTTGGGCTTTGGTACGAGCAGTACTTC. This gives the protein CASSLSFGLWYEQYF.

The chain couples TRBV7-2 to TRBJ2-1, with TRBD2 matching 10 bases. V dropped 2 bases and J dropped 9; count of bases not matched to a gene: 4. Germline V gives CDR1 SGHTA, CDR2 FQGNSA. CDR3 length: 14 amino acids. The CDR3 is CASSLTAGGGEQFF. The CDR3 region has the DNA TGTGCCAGCAGCTTAACAGCGGGAGGGGGTGAGCAGTTCTTC.